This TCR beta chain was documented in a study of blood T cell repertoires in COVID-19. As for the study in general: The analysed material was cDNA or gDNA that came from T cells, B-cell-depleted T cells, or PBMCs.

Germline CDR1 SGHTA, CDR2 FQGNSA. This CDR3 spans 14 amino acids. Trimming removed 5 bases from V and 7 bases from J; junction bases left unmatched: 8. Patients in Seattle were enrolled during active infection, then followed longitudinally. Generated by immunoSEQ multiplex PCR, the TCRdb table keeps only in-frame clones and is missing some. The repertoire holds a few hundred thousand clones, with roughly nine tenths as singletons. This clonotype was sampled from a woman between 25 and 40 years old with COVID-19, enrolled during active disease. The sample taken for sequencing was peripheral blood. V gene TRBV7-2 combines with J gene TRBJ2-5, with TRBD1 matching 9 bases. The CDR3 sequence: CASSLGQGRGTQYF. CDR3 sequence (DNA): TGTGCCAGCAGCCTGGGACAGGGACGCGGGACCCAGTACTTC.